These T cell receptor beta chains were read from a single sample in a study of vaccination effects on CD4 cells after COVID-19. The protocol was immunoSEQ multiplex PCR, while the TCRdb copy is restricted to in-frame clones and leaves out a portion. The sample shows over 45,000 clones, 60% to 85% of them seen only once. These receptors have no known antigen. The input for sequencing was CD4+ T cells from PBMCs cultured without peptide, taken before COVID-19 vaccination. These receptors originate from a human donor who received a COVID-19 vaccine. CDR3s include the opening cysteine and the closing phenylalanine or tryptophan. Each record gives: J gene, V gene, clone size, D gene, CDR3 protein, CDR3 DNA. D genes are given only for firm matches. Clone size appears in some rows only: once, few, many, or a class for an expanded clone.

>TRBJ2-2|TRBV6-5|once|TRBD1
CASSTQGAVTGELFF
TGTGCCAGCAGCACGCAGGGGGCGGTCACCGGGGAGCTGTTTTTT
>TRBJ1-3|TRBV21-1|-|-
CASNGGLWGVGNTIYF
-
>TRBJ1-5|TRBV27|-|TRBD1
CASRGQGYQPQHF
TGTGCCAGCCGGGGACAGGGGTATCAGCCCCAGCATTTT
>TRBJ2-5|TRBV19|few|-
CASSMGKGRETQYF
TGTGCCAGTAGTATGGGCAAGGGCAGGGAGACCCAGTACTTC
>TRBJ2-3|TRBV14|-|-
CASSRQGSSQYF
TGTGCCAGCAGCCGTCAGGGCTCATCGCAGTATTTT
>TRBJ1-4|TRBV19|-|-
CASSGPHYRVRNNEKLFF
TGTGCCAGTAGTGGTCCCCACTACAGGGTGAGGAATAATGAAAAACTGTTTTTT
>TRBJ1-2|TRBV18|-|-
CASSPIDSNYGYTF
TGTGCCAGCTCACCAATCGACAGTAACTATGGCTACACCTTC
>TRBJ1-5|TRBV5-5|-|-
CASSLTGLGFVGNQPQHF
TGTGCCAGCAGCTTGACGGGTCTAGGCTTCGTAGGCAATCAGCCCCAGCATTTT
>TRBJ1-6|TRBV7-9|few|-
CASSLTDPENSPLHF
TGTGCCAGCAGCTTAACGGACCCAGAGAATTCACCCCTCCACTTT
>TRBJ1-1|TRBV30|few|-
CAWRKSDREAFF
TGTGCCTGGAGGAAATCAGACAGGGAAGCTTTCTTT
>TRBJ2-1|TRBV5-1|-|-
CASSLGGGGFYNEQFF
TGCGCCAGCAGCTTGGGTGGAGGCGGGTTCTACAATGAGCAGTTCTTC
>TRBJ1-5|TRBV15|-|-
CATAGQVGANQPQHF
TGTGCCACCGCGGGGCAGGTAGGAGCCAATCAGCCCCAGCATTTT
>TRBJ1-4|TRBV5-1|few|-
CASSQGRGTNEKLFF
TGCGCCAGCAGCCAAGGCCGCGGGACTAATGAAAAACTGTTTTTT
>TRBJ2-1|TRBV5-5|-|-
CASSPRSPRDEQFF
TGTGCCAGCAGCCCCCGTAGCCCTCGCGATGAGCAGTTCTTC
>TRBJ1-5|TRBV2|-|TRBD1
CASRWGQGGQPQHF
TGTGCCAGCAGGTGGGGACAGGGTGGTCAGCCCCAGCATTTT
>TRBJ1-5|TRBV7-3|-|-
CASSLILGVTSTYSNQPQHF
TGTGCCAGCAGCTTAATCCTAGGGGTTACAAGCACCTATAGCAATCAGCCCCAGCATTTT
>TRBJ2-2|TRBV5-1|-|-
CASSSTARMNTGELFF
TGCGCCAGCAGCTCGACAGCCCGAATGAACACCGGGGAGCTGTTTTTT
>TRBJ1-6|TRBV10-1|-|-
CASESGNSPLHF
TGCGCCAGCGAGTCTGGTAATTCACCCCTCCACTTT
>TRBJ1-2|TRBV6-5|-|-
CASSTSQGANYGYTF
TGTGCCAGCAGTACATCGCAGGGAGCTAACTATGGCTACACCTTC
>TRBJ2-2|TRBV18|once|-
CASRGPGGAGELFF
TGTGCCAGCCGCGGGCCAGGAGGTGCCGGGGAGCTGTTTTTT
>TRBJ2-2|TRBV5-1|-|TRBD2
CASRVAGSTGELFF
TGCGCCAGCAGGGTAGCGGGGAGCACCGGGGAGCTGTTTTTT
>TRBJ1-2|TRBV25-1|once|-
CASSESYGYTF
TGTGCCAGCAGTGAATCCTATGGCTACACCTTC
>TRBJ2-1|TRBV27|-|TRBD2
CASSQRTSGGHWRFF
TGTGCCAGCAGCCAAAGGACTAGCGGGGGCCATTGGCGGTTCTTC
>TRBJ1-1|TRBV12-3/TRBV12-4|-|-
CASSLRQVAEAFF
TGTGCCAGCAGTTTGAGACAGGTGGCTGAAGCTTTCTTT